The source of this TCR beta chain is a study of Ad26.COV2.S vaccination and SARS-CoV-2 variants. Study-wide findings and caveats: Responses of spike-specific T cells (both CD8+ and CD4+) reportedly showed substantial breadth after vaccination.

Remarks on this clone: Its antigen is as yet unknown.

Treatment in this sample: over 15 received Ad26.COV2.S at low or high dose, single or two shots; about five received placebo; per-sample allocation not given. Day 63 after the first vaccine or placebo injection was the time point for sampling. The data were produced by immunoSEQ multiplex PCR, yet TCRdb's version contains in-frame clones alone and is incomplete. The sample contains roughly 700,000 clones, 80% to 90% of which appear only once. Looked up from germline, CDR1 is SEHNR and CDR2 is FQNEAQ (reference sequence). Trimming shortened V by 1 base and J by 4 bases, and 4 bases separated the two germline ends. The CDR3 is made up of 12 amino acids.

The clonotype was recovered from a person between 18 and 65 years old who received the Ad26.COV2.S COVID-19 vaccine or a placebo. This chain links TRBV7-9 with TRBJ1-2; D not resolved. The source material was peripheral blood, sampled in a trial of Ad26.COV2.S vaccine versus placebo. CDR3 amino acids: CASSLGVYGYTF. CDR3 in DNA: TGTGCCAGCAGCTTAGGAGTCTATGGCTACACCTTC.